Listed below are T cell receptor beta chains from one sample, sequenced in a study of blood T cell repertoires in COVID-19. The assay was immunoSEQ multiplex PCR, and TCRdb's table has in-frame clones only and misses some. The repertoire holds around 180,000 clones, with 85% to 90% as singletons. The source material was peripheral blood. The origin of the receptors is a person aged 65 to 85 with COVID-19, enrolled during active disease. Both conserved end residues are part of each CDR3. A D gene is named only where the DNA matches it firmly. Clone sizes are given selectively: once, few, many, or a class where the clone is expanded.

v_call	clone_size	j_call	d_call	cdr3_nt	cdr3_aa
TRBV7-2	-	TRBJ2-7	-	TGTGCCAGCAGCGGGAGTCAATTCTACGAGCAGTACTTC	CASSGSQFYEQYF
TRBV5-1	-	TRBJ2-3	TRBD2	TGCGCCAGCAGCTTGGGAGCCCTAGCGGGAGTAGATACGCAGTATTTT	CASSLGALAGVDTQYF
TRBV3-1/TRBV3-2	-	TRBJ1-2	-	TGTGCCAGCAGCCAAGAGGGGGCCCAGAGGGGTGGCTACACCTTC	CASSQEGAQRGGYTF
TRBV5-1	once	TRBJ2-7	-	TGCGCCAGCAGCTTGGTTGGAGGGCGGGACCACCTCACCCCCTACGAGCAGTACTTC	CASSLVGGRDHLTPYEQYF
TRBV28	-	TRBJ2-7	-	TGTGCCAGCAGTTTATCTATCCACGAGCAGTACTTC	CASSLSIHEQYF
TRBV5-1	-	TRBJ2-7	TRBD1	TGCGCCAGCAGCCCATCCGGGACAGGGTATCAGGAGCAGTACTTC	CASSPSGTGYQEQYF
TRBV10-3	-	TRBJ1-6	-	TGTGCCATCAGTGAGTCCGGCTCCTATAATTCACCCCTCCACTTT	CAISESGSYNSPLHF
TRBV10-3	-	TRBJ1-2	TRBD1	TGTGCCATGGGACAGGGGGCTATCGATGGCTACACCTTC	CAMGQGAIDGYTF
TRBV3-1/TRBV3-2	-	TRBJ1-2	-	TGTGCCAGCAGCCAGAAACAGGGCAGTGACTATGGCTACACCTTC	CASSQKQGSDYGYTF
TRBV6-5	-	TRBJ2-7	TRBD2	TGTGCCAGCAGAGACCCCGGGACTAAAAACTACGAGCAGTACTTC	CASRDPGTKNYEQYF